This TCR beta chain originates from a study of T-cell reconstitution after alpha-beta-depleted transplantation in children. The CDR3 has 16 amino acids. The V end lost 3 bases, the J end lost 7 bases, and 19 bases lay between the germline ends. Germline V lookup: CDR1 KGHSH, CDR2 LQKENI. The TCRbeta library incorporated unique molecular identifiers. TCRdb analysed the PCR reads with MiXCR anew, one entry per CDR3 protein. The table shows hundreds of thousands of distinct CDR3 sequences, with under 20% occurring only once. Remarks on this clonotype: Its specificity is not known.

Study results and caveats: When one year had passed after transplant, most T-cell counts and diversity came from newly produced T cells. Reported findings indicate that, about two months after transplant, alpha-beta T cells came from several hundred expanded clones, which were derived from non-depleted graft cells. Surviving recipient T cells and intrathymic progenitors accounted for some patients' high TCRbeta diversity at day 60.

Source: PBMCs, mostly from graft donor cells, taken 360 days after TCRalphabeta/CD19-depleted stem cell transplant. The source of this sequence is a boy in the first two years of life who had a stem cell transplant for Wiskott-Aldrich syndrome, so the T cells may come from the graft donor. The genes are TRBV18 and TRBJ2-1; tentatively, D is TRBD1 or TRBD2 (5 bases each). CDR3 region: CASSPFSTLGVNEQFF. CDR3 DNA: TGTGCCAGCTCACCGTTTAGTACCCTGGGGGTTAATGAGCAGTTCTTC.